One and the same sample provided the 15 T cell receptor beta chains below, sequenced in a study of CD8+ T cells in alopecia areata. The sequencing template was cDNA reverse transcribed from extracted RNA. Clones were sequenced by immunoSEQ multiplex PCR, and TCRdb holds only the in-frame ones, with some missing. This sample carries about 180,000 clones, around three fifths of them seen once, and the ten largest clones take roughly 14%. The starting material was CD4+ T cells sorted from blood, obtained at week 0. These receptors were collected from a human donor with alopecia areata.

V and J are TRBV7-6 and TRBJ1-2; D is unresolved. V was shortened by 5 bases and J by 2 bases, with 9 bases between the two germline ends. There are 13 residues in the CDR3. Germline lookup yields CDR1 SGHVS and CDR2 FNYEAQ. In nucleotides, the CDR3 is TGTGCCAGCAGCCCGGCCACCAACTATGGCTACACCTTC. This codes for CASSPATNYGYTF.

The chain combines TRBV7-2 with TRBJ2-5; the match to TRBD2 covers 7 bases. The J segment lost 1 base and the V segment lost 2 bases, leaving 4 bases of the junction unmatched. The CDR3 sequence is 15 residues long. Germline CDR1 is SGHTA and CDR2 is FQGNSA. The CDR3 region has the DNA TGTGCCAGCAGCTTACGCGGGGGAGGCCAAGAGACCCAGTACTTC. It is translated as CASSLRGGGQETQYF.

V and J are TRBV21-1 and TRBJ2-4. TRBV21-1 is a recognized pseudogene. The CDR3 covers 17 residues. The chain's CDR3 is CASSKDGKGTAKNIQYF. DNA of the CDR3: TGTGCCAGCAGCAAGGATGGGAAAGGCACAGCCAAAAACATTCAGTACTTC.

This chain uses TRBV29-1 with TRBJ2-7; 10 positions agree with TRBD1. In germline, CDR1 is SQVTM, CDR2 ANQGSEA. The CDR3 sequence is 13 residues long. J lost 7 bases, V lost 6 bases, and 9 bases had no gene match. This chain's CDR3 is CSVARRTGGEQYF. CDR3 sequence (DNA): TGCAGCGTCGCGAGAAGGACAGGGGGTGAGCAGTACTTC.

This clone was seen more than once but under ten times. This rearrangement joins TRBV30 to TRBJ2-2; D unclear. V dropped 3 bases and J dropped 2 bases, with 10 bases sitting between them. This CDR3 is 14 amino acids long. The V gene's germline CDR1 is GTSNPN and CDR2 SVGIG (reference sequence). CDR3 bases: TGTGCCTGGAGCCCTCAGTTAAACACCGGGGAGCTGTTTTTT. This translates into CAWSPQLNTGELFF.

This chain links TRBV28 with TRBJ2-5; 7 nucleotides align to TRBD1. This CDR3 has 15 amino acids. The V gene's germline CDR1 is MDHEN and CDR2 SYDVKM. V was pared by 5 bases and J by 2 bases, with 8 bases of the junction left unmatched. CDR3 DNA sequence: TGTGCCAGCAGTCAGACAGGGACGCGGCAAGAGACCCAGTACTTC. This codes for CASSQTGTRQETQYF.

The genes are TRBV30 and TRBJ2-2; TRBD1 agrees at 7 bases. Germline lookup yields CDR1 GTSNPN and CDR2 SVGIG (reference sequence). The trim removed 4 bases at V and 2 bases at J, leaving 7 bases unmatched. The CDR3 is made up of 15 amino acids. The CDR3 DNA reads as TGTGCCTGGACCAAGACAGGGTTAAACACCGGGGAGCTGTTTTTT. Its protein is CAWTKTGLNTGELFF.

Only a few counts were recorded for this clone. This chain links TRBV7-9 with TRBJ2-7, with D possibly being TRBD1 or TRBD2 (5 bases each). Germline lookup yields CDR1 SEHNR and CDR2 FQNEAQ (reference sequence). Trimming left V 5 bases short and J 4 bases short, with 18 bases between. The CDR3 loop spans 15 amino acids. The CDR3 region is CASSVYRDQQYEQYF. The DNA for the CDR3 is TGTGCCAGCAGCGTTTACCGGGACCAACAGTACGAGCAGTACTTC.

The chain has TRBV29-1 and TRBJ1-6; the match to TRBD1 covers 7 bases. Germline V gene sequence: CDR1 SQVTM, CDR2 ANQGSEA. V shed 4 bases, J shed 5 bases, and the junction held 2 bases outside the gene matches. This CDR3 is 13 amino acids long. The CDR3 loop reads CSVGDSDNSPLHF. CDR3 coding DNA: TGCAGCGTTGGGGACAGCGATAATTCACCCCTCCACTTT.

This clone was counted only a few times. The V and J genes are TRBV7-9 and TRBJ1-2; no definite D call. Germline V gene data show CDR1 as SEHNR and CDR2 as FQNEAQ (reference sequence). V was clipped by 1 base and J by 4 bases, with 10 bases between them. The CDR3 consists of 14 residues. In DNA form, the CDR3 reads TGTGCCAGCAGCTTAGATAATCGGCGCTATGGCTACACCTTC. It is translated as CASSLDNRRYGYTF. The full variable domain, rest sourced from reference TRBV7-9 and TRBJ1-2, is DTGVSQNPRHKITKRGQNVTFRCDPISEHNRLYWYRQTLGQGPEFLTYFQNEAQLEKSRLLSDRFSAERPKGSFSTLEIQRTEQGDSAMYLCASSLDNRRYGYTFGSGTRLTVV.

V is TRBV5-1 and J is TRBJ2-7; TRBD1 aligns across 11 bases. V dropped 1 base and J dropped 3; count of bases not matched to a gene: 18. Looked up from germline, CDR1 is SGHRS and CDR2 is YFSETQ. CDR3 length equals 20 residues. Here the CDR3 DNA reads TGCGCCAGCAGCTTGACACTAAGCGTACCGGGACAGGGGGGGTACTACGAGCAGTACTTC. Amino acid sequence: CASSLTLSVPGQGGYYEQYF.

In regard to this clone: One end of the junction fails to match germline, which may point to a read error. V usage is TRBV19 and J usage is TRBJ1-4; TRBD1 matches 10 bases. This CDR3 spans 14 amino acids. The germline V gene has CDR1 LNHDA and CDR2 SQIVND (reference sequence). CDR3 region: CASSIVTGGAALLF. Written as DNA, the CDR3 is TGTGCCAGTAGTATAGTGACAGGGGGCGCGGCGCTGCTTTTT.

A few counts support this clone. The DNA for the CDR3 is TGTGCCAGTAGTACCGAACAGGGCTACGAGCAGTACTTC. Protein sequence: CASSTEQGYEQYF. The V gene is TRBV19, the J gene TRBJ2-7; D may be TRBD1 (6 bases). The germline V and J ends were trimmed by 4 bases and 3 bases, with 10 bases remaining between them. Germline CDR1 LNHDA, CDR2 SQIVND (reference sequence). The CDR3 spans 13 residues.

This chain links TRBV11-3 with TRBJ2-7, with D maybe TRBD2 (6 bases). The CDR3 extends over 15 amino acids. Germline loops: CDR1 SGHNT, CDR2 YENEEA. The V end was cut by 5 bases, the J end by 6 bases, with 20 bases between. CDR3 coding DNA: TGTGCCAGCAGCGCGCCACTAGCACGGACTCTCGAGCAGTACTTC. This gives the protein CASSAPLARTLEQYF.

V usage is TRBV6-5 and J usage is TRBJ1-1; 10 nucleotides line up with TRBD1. CDR1 is MNHEY, CDR2 SVGAGI, per germline. V trimming: 6 bases; J trimming: 4 bases; junction bases outside the gene matches: 5. The CDR3 runs 14 residues. The CDR3 reads CASRLWTGGTEAFF. CDR3 sequence (DNA): TGTGCCAGCAGATTGTGGACAGGGGGCACTGAAGCTTTCTTT.